This T cell receptor (beta chain) was captured by sequencing in a study of blood T cells in healthy people across ages. Whole-study findings and limits: Whereas aged donors had fewer naive CD4+ cells, long-lived donors had more of them and higher diversity. The unknown donor CMV status may have confounded expanded clonotype changes. The study found TCR beta diversity correlated strongly with naive T cell percentage.

Primed by a sample-barcoded 5' primer and a J-beta primer mix, a second PCR proceeded for about 7 to 11 cycles. One entry per CDR3 protein, called by TCRdb with MiXCR from the 5' RACE reads. The repertoire includes about 680,000 distinct CDR3 sequences, around 49% of them detected once, and 30% to 40% sits in the top ten. This clonotype appeared a few times. Its antigen remains unknown. Trimming removed 6 bases from V and 3 bases from J; junction bases left unmatched: 13. The CDR3 loop spans 16 amino acids. Germline-derived CDR1 and CDR2 are SEHNR and FQNEAQ (reference sequence). The sequenced sample was blood. This TCR derives from a woman in her fifties or sixties in good health. The genes are TRBV7-9 and TRBJ1-1; 7 bases are a match to TRBD1. The CDR3 spells CASSLRQGVEYTEAFF. The DNA of the CDR3 is TGTGCCAGCAGTTTGAGGCAGGGGGTGGAGTACACTGAAGCTTTCTTT.